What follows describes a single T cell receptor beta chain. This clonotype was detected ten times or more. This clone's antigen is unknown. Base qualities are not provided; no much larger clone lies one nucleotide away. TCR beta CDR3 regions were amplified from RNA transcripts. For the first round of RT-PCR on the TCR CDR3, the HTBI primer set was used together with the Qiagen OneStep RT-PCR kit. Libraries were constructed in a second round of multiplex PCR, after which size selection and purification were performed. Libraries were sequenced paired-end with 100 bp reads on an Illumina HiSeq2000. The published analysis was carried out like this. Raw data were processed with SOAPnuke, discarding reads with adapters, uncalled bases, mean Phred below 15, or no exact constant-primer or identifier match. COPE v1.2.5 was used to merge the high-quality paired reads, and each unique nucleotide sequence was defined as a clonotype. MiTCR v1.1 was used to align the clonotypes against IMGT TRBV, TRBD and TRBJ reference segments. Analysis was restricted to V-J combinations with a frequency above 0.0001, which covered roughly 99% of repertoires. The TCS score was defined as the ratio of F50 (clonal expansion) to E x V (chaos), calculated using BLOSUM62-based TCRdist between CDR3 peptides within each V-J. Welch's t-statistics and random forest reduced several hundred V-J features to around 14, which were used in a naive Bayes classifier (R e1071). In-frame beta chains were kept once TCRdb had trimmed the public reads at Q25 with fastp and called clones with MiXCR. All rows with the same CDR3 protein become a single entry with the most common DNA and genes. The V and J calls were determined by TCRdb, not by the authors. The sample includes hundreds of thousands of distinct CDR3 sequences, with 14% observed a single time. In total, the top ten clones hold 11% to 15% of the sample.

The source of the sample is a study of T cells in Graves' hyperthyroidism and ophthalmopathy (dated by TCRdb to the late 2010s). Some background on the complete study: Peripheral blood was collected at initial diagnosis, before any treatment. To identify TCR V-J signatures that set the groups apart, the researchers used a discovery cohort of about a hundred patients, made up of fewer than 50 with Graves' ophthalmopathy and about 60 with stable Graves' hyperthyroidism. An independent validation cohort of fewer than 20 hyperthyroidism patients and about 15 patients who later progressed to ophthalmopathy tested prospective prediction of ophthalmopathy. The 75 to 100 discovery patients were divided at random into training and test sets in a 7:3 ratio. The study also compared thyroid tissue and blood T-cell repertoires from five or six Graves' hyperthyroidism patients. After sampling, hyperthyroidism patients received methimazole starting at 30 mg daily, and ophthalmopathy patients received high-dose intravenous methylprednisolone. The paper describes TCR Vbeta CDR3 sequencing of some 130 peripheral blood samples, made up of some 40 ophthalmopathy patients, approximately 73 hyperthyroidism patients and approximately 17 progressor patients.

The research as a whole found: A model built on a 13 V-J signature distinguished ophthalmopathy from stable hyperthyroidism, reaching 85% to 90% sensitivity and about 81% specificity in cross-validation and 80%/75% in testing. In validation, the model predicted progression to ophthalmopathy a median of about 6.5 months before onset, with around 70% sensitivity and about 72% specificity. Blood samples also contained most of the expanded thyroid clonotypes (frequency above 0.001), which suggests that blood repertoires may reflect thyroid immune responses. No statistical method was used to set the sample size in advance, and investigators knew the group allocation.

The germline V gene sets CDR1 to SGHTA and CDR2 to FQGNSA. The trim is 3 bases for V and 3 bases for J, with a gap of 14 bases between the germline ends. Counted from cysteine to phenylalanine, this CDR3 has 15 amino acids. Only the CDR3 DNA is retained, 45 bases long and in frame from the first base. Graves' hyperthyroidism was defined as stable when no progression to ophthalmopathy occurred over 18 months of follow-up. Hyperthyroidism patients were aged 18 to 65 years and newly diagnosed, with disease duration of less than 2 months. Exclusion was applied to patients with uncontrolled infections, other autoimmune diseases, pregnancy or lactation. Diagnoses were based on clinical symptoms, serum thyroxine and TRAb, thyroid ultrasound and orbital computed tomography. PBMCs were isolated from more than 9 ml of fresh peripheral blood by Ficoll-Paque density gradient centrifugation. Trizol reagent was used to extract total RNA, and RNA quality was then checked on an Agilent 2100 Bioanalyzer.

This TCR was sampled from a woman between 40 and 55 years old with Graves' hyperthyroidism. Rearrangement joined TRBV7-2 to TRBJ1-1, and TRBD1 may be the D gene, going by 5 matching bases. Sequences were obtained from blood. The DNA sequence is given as TGTGCCAGCAGCTTTTCCGTCGGCAGGGACACTGAAGCTTTCTTT. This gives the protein CASSFSVGRDTEAFF.